This TCR beta chain was recorded in a study of control samples from healthy donors and cancer patients. Libraries were prepared by immunoSEQ multiplex PCR; TCRdb keeps only in-frame clonotypes and omits some of them. This table holds about 130,000 clones, more than 80% found once. This CDR3 has 16 residues. V and J are TRBV21-1 and TRBJ2-3; no DNA check was done on the table's D call, TRBD2. TRBV21-1 is a listed pseudogene. The sequencing input was blood. This sequence originates from a young man in good health. CDR3 DNA sequence: TGTGCCAGCAGCAAGAAAGGTCGGGGGTCCACAGATACGCAGTATTTT. This gives the protein CASSKKGRGSTDTQYF.